The clone carrying this T cell receptor (beta chain) was recorded at least ten times. The trim removed 6 bases at V and 6 bases at J, leaving 9 bases unmatched. The germline gives CDR1 ENHRY, CDR2 SYGVKD. The CDR3 loop spans 14 amino acids. The diagnostic basis comprised clinical symptoms, serum thyroxine and TRAb, thyroid ultrasound and orbital computed tomography. This sample was taken from a study of T cells in Graves' hyperthyroidism and ophthalmopathy. Amplified TCR beta CDR3 regions derived from RNA transcripts. An initial round of RT-PCR targeting the TCR CDR3 relied on the HTBI primer set. Each CDR3 protein is one row after TCRdb ran MiXCR on the multiplex PCR reads. In the table there are roughly 98,000 distinct CDR3 sequences, 35% to 45% of which are singletons.

The rearrangement uses TRBV10-3 and TRBJ2-7, with 9 bases aligning to TRBD2. The material sequenced was peripheral blood or thyroid tissue (not recorded which). This TCR was recovered from a woman in her 30s with Graves' hyperthyroidism. The CDR3 region is CAISFSGSQGEQYF. As DNA, the CDR3 is TGTGCCATCAGCTTTAGCGGGAGTCAGGGCGAGCAGTACTTC.